The following is a TCR beta chain sequence with its context. The data derive from a study of CD8 T cells in Susac syndrome. After extraction with the RNeasy kit, roughly 0.45 to 1 ug of the RNA was reverse transcribed using random hexamers. MiXCR was run by TCRdb on the immunoSEQ multiplex PCR reads, yielding one entry per CDR3 protein. This sample has 180,000 or so distinct CDR3 sequences; more than 90% occur once, and the top ten carry roughly 0.14%. The study sequenced TCR beta in blood CD8+ and CD4+ T cells. The germline V gene encodes CDR1 SNHLY and CDR2 FYNNEI. V lost 6 bases to trimming and J lost 3 bases, with 3 bases between them. The CDR3 is 11 amino acids.

The sequencing input was CD4+ T cells from PBMCs. The TCR originated in a human donor in good health. This chain uses TRBV2 with TRBJ2-1; no firm D call. CDR3 loop: CASRDYNEQFF. The CDR3 bases are TGTGCCAGCAGGGACTACAATGAGCAGTTCTTC.